This T cell receptor (beta chain) is from a study of monozygotic twins with inflammatory bowel disease. Blood was drawn once per donor, and each sample measured more than 2 ml. Via template switching, UMIs carrying a 6-nucleotide sample barcode were introduced. TCRdb re-called the 5' RACE reads and catalogs CDR3 proteins one per entry, DNA excluded. The ten most abundant clones cover around 2.5% of a sample with about 420,000 distinct CDR3 sequences. The CDR3 contains 15 residues. Germline CDR1 SGHRS, CDR2 YFSETQ. Note on this clonotype: No antigen is known for it.

Overall study findings and caveats: With inverse Simpson as the measure, TCRbeta diversity was lower in IBD patients than in healthy co-twins. Differing T cell subtypes remained indistinguishable.

V usage is TRBV5-1 and J usage is TRBJ1-2; the D gene TCRdb calls, TRBD1, cannot be checked with no DNA. The receptor was isolated from a human donor with ulcerative colitis or Crohn's disease, or a healthy co-twin of an affected twin (not recorded which). Sequenced material: blood. The CDR3 region is CASSFRAGQGYGYTF.